This is a list of T cell receptor beta chains from one sample in a study of cytomegalovirus exposure and HLA in healthy donors. Clones were sequenced by immunoSEQ multiplex PCR, and TCRdb holds only the in-frame ones, with some missing. In the table there are 85,000 to 100,000 clones, about 79% of which are singletons. Source material: PBMCs. These TCRs come from a male donor in good health and CMV-seropositive. The CDR3 runs from the conserved cysteine through the conserved F or W. A D gene is named only where the DNA matches it firmly. The size field is filled for only some rows; it gives once, few, many or a size class.

J gene	clone size	D gene	V gene	CDR3 protein	CDR3 DNA
TRBJ2-7	.	.	TRBV18	CASSPYGGYEQYF	TGTGCCAGCTCACCATACGGGGGTTACGAGCAGTACTTC
TRBJ1-5	.	.	TRBV7-6	CASSSDGALNQPQHF	TGTGCCAGCAGCTCCGACGGAGCACTTAATCAGCCCCAGCATTTT
TRBJ1-5	.	.	TRBV6-1	CASSEVQNQPQHF	TGTGCCAGCAGTGAAGTGCAGAATCAGCCCCAGCATTTT
TRBJ2-2	.	.	TRBV5-1	CASSLEGDGTGELFF	TGCGCCAGCAGCTTGGAGGGGGATGGGACCGGGGAGCTGTTTTTT
TRBJ2-7	.	TRBD2	TRBV14	CASSQRLAGGRLYEQYF	TGTGCCAGCAGCCAACGACTAGCGGGGGGAAGATTGTACGAGCAGTACTTC
TRBJ2-2	.	TRBD1	TRBV30	CAWGTGGAGELFF	TGTGCCTGGGGGACAGGAGGGGCCGGGGAGCTGTTTTTT
TRBJ1-1	.	TRBD1	TRBV27	CASSPGTGGQRNTEAFF	TGTGCCAGCAGTCCCGGGACAGGGGGCCAGCGGAACACTGAAGCTTTCTTT
TRBJ1-6	.	.	TRBV6-1	CASSERRGNGSPLHF	TGTGCCAGCAGTGAAAGGAGAGGGAACGGTTCACCCCTCCACTTT
TRBJ1-1	.	.	TRBV6-5	CASSYRQRNTEAFF	TGTGCCAGCAGTTACCGTCAGCGGAACACTGAAGCTTTCTTT
TRBJ2-7	.	.	TRBV5-1	CASSSGTGGGEQYF	TGCGCCAGCAGCAGCGGGACAGGCGGGGGCGAGCAGTACTTC
TRBJ2-7	few	.	TRBV20-1	CSALGGYEQYF	TGCAGTGCTCTCGGGGGTTACGAGCAGTACTTC
TRBJ1-4	few	TRBD1	TRBV7-2	CASSFFSGQGEKLFF	TGTGCCAGCAGCTTTTTTAGCGGACAGGGTGAAAAACTGTTTTTT
TRBJ2-7	few	TRBD1	TRBV30	CAQRGGTGVEQYF	TGTGCCCAGAGGGGGGGGACAGGGGTCGAGCAGTACTTC
TRBJ1-2	.	TRBD1	TRBV2	CASGGGRGQGYGYTF	TGTGCCAGCGGTGGAGGCAGGGGGCAGGGCTATGGCTACACCTTC
TRBJ1-2	few	TRBD1	TRBV4-2	CASSQRYGDRDPYGYTF	TGTGCCAGCAGCCAACGTTATGGGGACAGGGACCCCTATGGCTACACCTTC
TRBJ1-5	.	.	TRBV7-2	CASSPSRSNQPQHF	TGTGCCAGCAGCCCAAGTCGGAGCAATCAGCCCCAGCATTTT
TRBJ1-4	.	TRBD1	TRBV5-1	CASSLTGQGNEKLFF	TGCGCCAGCAGCTTGACTGGACAGGGGAATGAAAAACTGTTTTTT
TRBJ1-1	.	TRBD1	TRBV5-1	CASSNSGGFTEAFF	TGCGCCAGCAGCAACTCAGGGGGCTTCACTGAAGCTTTCTTT
TRBJ1-6	.	.	TRBV27	CASSLSLQNSPLHF	TGTGCCAGCAGTTTATCGTTACAGAATTCACCCCTCCACTTT
TRBJ2-7	.	TRBD2	TRBV6-5	CASSSRGLAEGEQYF	TGTGCCAGCAGTTCCAGAGGACTAGCAGAGGGCGAGCAGTACTTC
TRBJ2-5	few	.	TRBV4-2	CASSQDNGGPNQETQYF	TGTGCCAGCAGCCAGGATAACGGGGGGCCCAACCAAGAGACCCAGTACTTC
TRBJ2-5	.	TRBD2	TRBV10-3	CAISRLWRGNETQYF	TGTGCCATCAGTCGACTTTGGCGGGGGAATGAGACCCAGTACTTC
TRBJ1-4	.	.	TRBV2	CASSEDFEKLFF	TGTGCCAGCAGTGAGGACTTTGAAAAACTGTTTTTT
TRBJ2-7	.	.	TRBV5-6	CASSLVPSSYEQYF	TGTGCCAGCAGCTTGGTTCCGAGCTCCTACGAGCAGTACTTC
TRBJ1-6	.	.	TRBV6-5	CASSWEDYSPLHF	TGTGCCAGCAGTTGGGAGGATTATTCACCCCTCCACTTT
TRBJ2-1	.	TRBD1	TRBV7-2	CASSFDRDRWNEQFF	TGTGCCAGCAGCTTCGACAGGGACCGTTGGAATGAGCAGTTCTTC
TRBJ1-2	once	.	TRBV6-6	CASSVRGYGYTF	TGTGCCAGCAGTGTCAGGGGCTATGGCTACACCTTC
TRBJ1-1	.	.	TRBV7-8	CASSLEQYSVNTEAFF	TGTGCCAGCAGCTTAGAGCAATATTCTGTGAACACTGAAGCTTTCTTT
TRBJ1-2	.	.	TRBV27	CASSLAGEDYGYTF	TGTGCCAGCAGCCTGGCGGGGGAGGATTATGGCTACACCTTC
TRBJ2-7	.	.	TRBV30	CAYTRGNRAEQYF	TGTGCCTACACCAGGGGCAACCGGGCCGAGCAGTACTTC
TRBJ1-1	.	.	TRBV6-5	CASFLQGNTEAFF	TGTGCCTCCTTCTTACAGGGGAACACTGAAGCTTTCTTT
TRBJ1-3	few	.	TRBV19	CASSIAGGNTIYF	TGTGCCAGTAGTATAGCAGGAGGAAACACCATATATTTT
TRBJ2-5	.	TRBD2	TRBV19	CASSWAIAGGQTQYF	TGTGCCAGTAGTTGGGCTATAGCGGGGGGACAGACCCAGTACTTC
TRBJ1-1	.	.	TRBV5-1	CASSLQGSTEAFF	TGCGCCAGCAGCTTGCAGGGGAGCACTGAAGCTTTCTTT
TRBJ1-1	.	TRBD1	TRBV2	CASRRGTGDTEAFF	TGTGCCAGCAGGAGAGGGACAGGGGACACTGAAGCTTTCTTT
TRBJ2-4	.	.	TRBV7-6	CASSRGALTKNIQYF	TGTGCCAGCAGCCGGGGGGCGTTAACCAAAAACATTCAGTACTTC
TRBJ2-5	.	TRBD1	TRBV5-1	CASSPGTGETETQYF	TGCGCCAGCAGCCCCGGGACAGGGGAGACGGAGACCCAGTACTTC
TRBJ2-5	.	.	TRBV5-1	CASSLEPGTQYF	TGCGCCAGCAGCTTGGAGCCGGGGACCCAGTACTTC
TRBJ2-1	once	TRBD2	TRBV18	CASSPPGLAGGRRYNEQFF	TGTGCCAGCTCACCACCGGGACTAGCGGGGGGGCGAAGGTACAATGAGCAGTTCTTC
TRBJ2-5	once	TRBD2	TRBV5-1	CASSISSGGIRETQYF	TGCGCCAGCAGCATATCGAGCGGGGGCATAAGGGAGACCCAGTACTTC
TRBJ2-5	.	.	TRBV4-1	CASSRYLGLQETQYF	TGCGCCAGCAGCCGATACCTGGGGCTCCAAGAGACCCAGTACTTC
TRBJ2-2	.	TRBD1	TRBV5-1	CASSFGTGGRNTGELFF	TGCGCCAGCAGCTTTGGGACAGGGGGCCGAAACACCGGGGAGCTGTTTTTT
TRBJ2-5	.	TRBD2	TRBV27	CASSLGVGLAGIQETQYF	TGTGCCAGCAGTTTAGGGGTCGGGCTAGCGGGGATCCAAGAGACCCAGTACTTC
TRBJ1-5	.	.	TRBV6-6	CASSYVQGNQPQHF	TGTGCCAGCAGTTACGTCCAGGGGAATCAGCCCCAGCATTTT
TRBJ2-7	few	TRBD1	TRBV5-6	CASSLEGTVYEQYF	TGTGCCAGCAGCTTGGAGGGGACAGTCTACGAGCAGTACTTC
TRBJ2-5	.	TRBD2	TRBV6-6	CASSFGLAGPQETQYF	TGTGCCAGCAGTTTTGGGCTAGCGGGGCCTCAAGAGACCCAGTACTTC
TRBJ1-1	.	.	TRBV2	CASRSGHSNTEAFF	TGTGCCAGCAGGTCGGGACACTCGAACACTGAAGCTTTCTTT
TRBJ2-2	.	.	TRBV9	CASSVSRGTGELFF	TGTGCCAGCAGCGTATCCCGAGGCACCGGGGAGCTGTTTTTT
TRBJ2-7	.	.	TRBV21-1	CASRNLGTGVSYEQYF	TGTGCCAGCAGGAATTTAGGGACAGGGGTTAGTTACGAGCAGTACTTC
TRBJ1-2	once	.	TRBV7-2	CASSSPPEHYGYTF	TGTGCCAGCAGCTCCCCCCCGGAGCACTATGGCTACACCTTC
TRBJ1-1	.	TRBD1	TRBV5-1	CASSLVGQGDTEAFF	TGCGCCAGCAGCTTGGTGGGACAGGGCGACACTGAAGCTTTCTTT
TRBJ2-7	.	.	TRBV19	CASSGQVAGEQYF	TGTGCCAGTAGCGGACAGGTCGCGGGGGAGCAGTACTTC
TRBJ1-1	.	.	TRBV30	CAWSPASGKTFF	TGTGCCTGGAGTCCGGCGTCGGGGAAAACTTTCTTT
TRBJ1-6	.	.	TRBV19	CASSPPAGRTSTLHF	TGTGCCAGTAGCCCTCCAGCAGGTCGCACGTCCACCCTCCACTTT